Listed below are T cell receptor beta chains from one sample, sequenced in a study of cytomegalovirus exposure and HLA in healthy donors. Method: immunoSEQ multiplex PCR; TCRdb's copy keeps in-frame clones and lacks some. The data contain about 68,000 clones, 75% to 90% of them singletons. Specimen: PBMCs. These receptors originate from a human donor in good health. Each CDR3 is given with its conserved first and last residue. A D gene is named only where the DNA matches it firmly. A row's size may be missing; if present it is once, few, many or a size class.

clone_size: NA; v_call: TRBV2; d_call: TRBD2; j_call: TRBJ2-2; cdr3_nt: TGTGCCAGCAGTGGGGTAGCGGGGGGGCCGGCCACCGGGGAGCTGTTTTTT; cdr3_aa: CASSGVAGGPATGELFF
clone_size: NA; v_call: TRBV7-6; d_call: NA; j_call: TRBJ1-1; cdr3_nt: TGTGCCAGCAGCTTAGAAGTGGCAGGCCCTCCGAACACTGAAGCTTTCTTT; cdr3_aa: CASSLEVAGPPNTEAFF
clone_size: NA; v_call: TRBV7-2; d_call: TRBD1; j_call: TRBJ1-1; cdr3_nt: TGTGCCAGCAGCTTGGGACAGGCGAACACTGAAGCTTTCTTT; cdr3_aa: CASSLGQANTEAFF
clone_size: few; v_call: TRBV7-9; d_call: NA; j_call: TRBJ2-5; cdr3_nt: TGTGCCAGCAGAACCGGGATCCAAGAGACCCAGTACTTC; cdr3_aa: CASRTGIQETQYF
clone_size: NA; v_call: TRBV29-1; d_call: TRBD2; j_call: TRBJ2-1; cdr3_nt: TGCAGCGTTGATCGGGGGGGGTTCGAGGAGCAGTTCTTC; cdr3_aa: CSVDRGGFEEQFF
clone_size: NA; v_call: TRBV19; d_call: TRBD1; j_call: TRBJ2-2; cdr3_nt: TGTGCCAGTAGCTACAGGGGCCCCGGGGAGCTGTTTTTT; cdr3_aa: CASSYRGPGELFF
clone_size: few; v_call: TRBV7-9; d_call: NA; j_call: TRBJ1-1; cdr3_nt: TGTGCCAGCAGCGCCAGCGACCCTATGAACACTGAAGCTTTCTTT; cdr3_aa: CASSASDPMNTEAFF
clone_size: NA; v_call: TRBV7-2; d_call: TRBD1; j_call: TRBJ1-4; cdr3_nt: TGTGCCAGCAGCATCGACAGGGGCAGTGAAAAACTGTTTTTT; cdr3_aa: CASSIDRGSEKLFF
clone_size: NA; v_call: TRBV7-6; d_call: NA; j_call: TRBJ2-2; cdr3_nt: TGTGCCAGCAGCTTAGCGTATCCTCCCGGGGAGCTGTTTTTT; cdr3_aa: CASSLAYPPGELFF
clone_size: NA; v_call: TRBV7-8; d_call: TRBD1; j_call: TRBJ2-1; cdr3_nt: TGTGCCAGCAGCTTGGGGACAGGGAATCCCATCTACAATGAGCAGTTCTTC; cdr3_aa: CASSLGTGNPIYNEQFF
clone_size: NA; v_call: TRBV28; d_call: TRBD1; j_call: TRBJ2-7; cdr3_nt: TGTGCCAGCAGTTTAAGTGGCCTAGGGACAGGGGGTTACGAGCAGTACTTC; cdr3_aa: CASSLSGLGTGGYEQYF
clone_size: NA; v_call: TRBV5-4; d_call: NA; j_call: TRBJ1-2; cdr3_nt: TGTGCCAGCAGCACCCCACGCGACAGCAACTATGGCTACACCTTC; cdr3_aa: CASSTPRDSNYGYTF
clone_size: NA; v_call: TRBV30; d_call: NA; j_call: TRBJ1-1; cdr3_nt: TGTGCCTGGAGTGTTTCTGTGAACACTGAAGCTTTCTTT; cdr3_aa: CAWSVSVNTEAFF
clone_size: NA; v_call: TRBV5-6; d_call: NA; j_call: TRBJ1-1; cdr3_nt: TGTGCCAGCAGCTTGGCCGCGGGCCTAGGTGAAGCTTTCTTT; cdr3_aa: CASSLAAGLGEAFF
clone_size: few; v_call: TRBV15; d_call: NA; j_call: TRBJ2-7; cdr3_nt: TGTGCCACCAGCACCGACAGTTCATACGAGCAGTACTTC; cdr3_aa: CATSTDSSYEQYF
clone_size: NA; v_call: TRBV28; d_call: NA; j_call: TRBJ2-7; cdr3_nt: TGTGCCAGCAGTTCCGGGACATCTCTGTACTTC; cdr3_aa: CASSSGTSLYF
clone_size: NA; v_call: TRBV7-2; d_call: TRBD1; j_call: TRBJ1-3; cdr3_nt: TGTGCCAGCAGCCAGGACAGGGACGGAAACACCATATATTTT; cdr3_aa: CASSQDRDGNTIYF
clone_size: NA; v_call: TRBV2; d_call: TRBD1; j_call: TRBJ1-4; cdr3_nt: TGTGCCAGCAATACGGTGGGACAGGGTGGGGAAAAACTGTTTTTT; cdr3_aa: CASNTVGQGGEKLFF
clone_size: NA; v_call: TRBV2; d_call: NA; j_call: TRBJ1-6; cdr3_nt: TGTGCCAGCAGGGATGGACAGAGCTCCTATAATTCACCCCTCCACTTT; cdr3_aa: CASRDGQSSYNSPLHF
clone_size: NA; v_call: TRBV11-2; d_call: NA; j_call: TRBJ1-2; cdr3_nt: TGTGCCAGCAGCCGTACACAGGGCGACAGCTATGGCTACACCTTC; cdr3_aa: CASSRTQGDSYGYTF
clone_size: NA; v_call: TRBV6-1; d_call: NA; j_call: TRBJ2-2; cdr3_nt: TGTGCCAGCAGTGAATTGGGCAACACCGGGGAGCTGTTTTTT; cdr3_aa: CASSELGNTGELFF
clone_size: NA; v_call: TRBV14; d_call: NA; j_call: TRBJ1-1; cdr3_nt: TGTGCCAGCAGCCCCGGTCCGAGGGAAGCTTTCTTT; cdr3_aa: CASSPGPREAFF
clone_size: NA; v_call: TRBV6-1; d_call: NA; j_call: TRBJ1-3; cdr3_nt: TGTGCCAGCAGTGAACTGGCAATCTCTGGAAACACCATATATTTT; cdr3_aa: CASSELAISGNTIYF
clone_size: NA; v_call: TRBV7-8; d_call: NA; j_call: TRBJ1-5; cdr3_nt: TGTGCCAGCAGCCCTTTACAGTACAATCAGCCCCAGCATTTT; cdr3_aa: CASSPLQYNQPQHF
clone_size: NA; v_call: TRBV5-8; d_call: NA; j_call: TRBJ2-7; cdr3_nt: TGTGCCAGCAGCTTAGGACATCAACCCTACGAGCAGTACTTC; cdr3_aa: CASSLGHQPYEQYF
clone_size: medium-sized; v_call: TRBV4-3; d_call: TRBD1; j_call: TRBJ1-4; cdr3_nt: TGCGCCAGCAGCCTAAGTACAATGGGGACAGGGGCTGAAAAACTGTTTTTT; cdr3_aa: CASSLSTMGTGAEKLFF
clone_size: NA; v_call: TRBV10-3; d_call: NA; j_call: TRBJ1-2; cdr3_nt: TGTGCCATCAGTCCCCGGGACAACGATGGCTACACCTTC; cdr3_aa: CAISPRDNDGYTF
clone_size: NA; v_call: TRBV6-5; d_call: NA; j_call: TRBJ1-5; cdr3_nt: TGTGCCAGCAGCCGGGGGGGCGAGATGGATCAGCCCCAGCATTTT; cdr3_aa: CASSRGGEMDQPQHF
clone_size: NA; v_call: TRBV5-6; d_call: TRBD1; j_call: TRBJ2-7; cdr3_nt: TGTGCCAGCAGCCCGAACAGGGGTTGGAACCCCTACGAGCAGTACTTC; cdr3_aa: CASSPNRGWNPYEQYF
clone_size: few; v_call: TRBV27; d_call: TRBD2; j_call: TRBJ2-5; cdr3_nt: TGTGCCAGCAGTAAGACTAGCGGGCGCCTGACGACCCAGTACTTC; cdr3_aa: CASSKTSGRLTTQYF
clone_size: NA; v_call: TRBV5-6; d_call: NA; j_call: TRBJ2-5; cdr3_nt: TGTGCCAGCAGCTTGCAACAAGAGACCCAGTACTTC; cdr3_aa: CASSLQQETQYF
clone_size: NA; v_call: TRBV27; d_call: NA; j_call: TRBJ2-1; cdr3_nt: TGTGCCAGCAGTTCCCTAATGGCTATGGAGAATGAGCAGTTCTTC; cdr3_aa: CASSSLMAMENEQFF
clone_size: NA; v_call: TRBV18; d_call: TRBD2; j_call: TRBJ2-7; cdr3_nt: TGTGCCAGCTCATCTAGCGGGGGTTCCTACGAGCAGTACTTC; cdr3_aa: CASSSSGGSYEQYF
clone_size: NA; v_call: TRBV29-1; d_call: NA; j_call: TRBJ1-5; cdr3_nt: TGCAGCGTTGCGTCAGGGGTTACGCAGCCCCAGCATTTT; cdr3_aa: CSVASGVTQPQHF
clone_size: NA; v_call: TRBV5-1; d_call: NA; j_call: TRBJ2-6; cdr3_nt: TGCGCCAGCAGGTTGGCCGAACTAAGCTCTGGGGCCAACGTCCTGACTTTC; cdr3_aa: CASRLAELSSGANVLTF
clone_size: few; v_call: TRBV5-1; d_call: NA; j_call: TRBJ1-5; cdr3_nt: TGCGCCAGCAGCTTGGAGGCGGGCGGGCCCCAGCATTTT; cdr3_aa: CASSLEAGGPQHF
clone_size: NA; v_call: TRBV30; d_call: TRBD1; j_call: TRBJ1-6; cdr3_nt: TGTGCCTGGAGTGGGGGACAGGATAATTCACCCCTCCACTTT; cdr3_aa: CAWSGGQDNSPLHF
clone_size: once; v_call: TRBV29-1; d_call: TRBD1; j_call: TRBJ1-2; cdr3_nt: TGCAGCGTCCGGGACAGCCTTAACTATGGCTACACCTTC; cdr3_aa: CSVRDSLNYGYTF
clone_size: NA; v_call: TRBV7-3; d_call: TRBD2; j_call: TRBJ2-1; cdr3_nt: TGTGCCAGCAGCTCCCGGGGAGGGCAAAGGGATGAGCAGTTCTTC; cdr3_aa: CASSSRGGQRDEQFF
clone_size: NA; v_call: TRBV25-1; d_call: NA; j_call: TRBJ2-5; cdr3_nt: TGTGCCAGCAGTTTTCAGGGGCAAGGGACCCAGTACTTC; cdr3_aa: CASSFQGQGTQYF
clone_size: NA; v_call: TRBV18; d_call: TRBD2; j_call: TRBJ2-5; cdr3_nt: TGTGCCAGCTCACCGCCCGGGACTAGAGGCGAGACCCAGTACTTC; cdr3_aa: CASSPPGTRGETQYF
clone_size: NA; v_call: TRBV10-3; d_call: NA; j_call: TRBJ1-2; cdr3_nt: TGTGCCATCAGTGAGTCGGCAGGGGTCATAACATATGGCTACACCTTC; cdr3_aa: CAISESAGVITYGYTF
clone_size: NA; v_call: TRBV5-1; d_call: NA; j_call: TRBJ2-6; cdr3_nt: TGCGCCAGCAGAGATCCTGCTAACGGGGCCAACGTCCTGACTTTC; cdr3_aa: CASRDPANGANVLTF
clone_size: NA; v_call: TRBV6-1; d_call: NA; j_call: TRBJ1-6; cdr3_nt: TGTGCCAGCAGTGGGTTAGTCAGGGGCCCTGAATTCTATAATTCACCCCTCCACTTT; cdr3_aa: CASSGLVRGPEFYNSPLHF
clone_size: NA; v_call: TRBV25-1; d_call: NA; j_call: TRBJ2-7; cdr3_nt: TGTGCCAGCAGTGCTTATATGGGGGGAGCCTACGAGCAGTACTTC; cdr3_aa: CASSAYMGGAYEQYF
clone_size: once; v_call: TRBV27; d_call: NA; j_call: TRBJ1-2; cdr3_nt: TGTGCCAGCAGGGCCCGGGTAGGGGGAACGGATGGCTACACCTTC; cdr3_aa: CASRARVGGTDGYTF
clone_size: few; v_call: TRBV6-5; d_call: TRBD1; j_call: TRBJ1-2; cdr3_nt: TGTGCCAGCGGACCGGGACAGATCTATGGCTACACCTTC; cdr3_aa: CASGPGQIYGYTF
clone_size: NA; v_call: TRBV6-5; d_call: NA; j_call: TRBJ1-5; cdr3_nt: TGTGCCAGTCGGGGGGCTCTGCCTTATCAGCCCCAGCATTTT; cdr3_aa: CASRGALPYQPQHF
clone_size: NA; v_call: TRBV5-4; d_call: TRBD2; j_call: TRBJ2-5; cdr3_nt: TGTGCCAGCAGCTTGGAAATAGGGCGGGGGGAGAAGACCCAGTACTTC; cdr3_aa: CASSLEIGRGEKTQYF
clone_size: few; v_call: TRBV2; d_call: TRBD1; j_call: TRBJ2-1; cdr3_nt: TGTGCCAGCAGCGACCCGGGACAGCACTCCTACAATGAGCAGTTCTTC; cdr3_aa: CASSDPGQHSYNEQFF
clone_size: NA; v_call: TRBV6-5; d_call: NA; j_call: TRBJ2-1; cdr3_nt: TGTGCCAGCAGTCAGACCCTTCGGGTCTTCAATGAGCAGTTCTTC; cdr3_aa: CASSQTLRVFNEQFF
clone_size: NA; v_call: TRBV5-1; d_call: NA; j_call: TRBJ2-3; cdr3_nt: TGCGCCAGCAGCGCGAACCGGGACTTAGGCACGTATTTT; cdr3_aa: CASSANRDLGTYF
clone_size: NA; v_call: TRBV6-1; d_call: TRBD1; j_call: TRBJ1-1; cdr3_nt: TGTGCCAGCAGGGATATCCGACAGGGAAACACTGAAGCTTTCTTT; cdr3_aa: CASRDIRQGNTEAFF
clone_size: once; v_call: TRBV6-5; d_call: TRBD2; j_call: TRBJ2-2; cdr3_nt: TGTGCAGCCCGGGGGGGTAACGGGGAGCTGTTTTTT; cdr3_aa: CAARGGNGELFF
clone_size: NA; v_call: TRBV7-2; d_call: NA; j_call: TRBJ1-1; cdr3_nt: TGTGCCAGCAGCTTAGTTATCAGTAACACTGAAGCTTTCTTT; cdr3_aa: CASSLVISNTEAFF
clone_size: NA; v_call: TRBV27; d_call: NA; j_call: TRBJ2-1; cdr3_nt: TGTGCCAGCAGTCTTGGTTGGCAGGTTTACAATGAGCAGTTCTTC; cdr3_aa: CASSLGWQVYNEQFF